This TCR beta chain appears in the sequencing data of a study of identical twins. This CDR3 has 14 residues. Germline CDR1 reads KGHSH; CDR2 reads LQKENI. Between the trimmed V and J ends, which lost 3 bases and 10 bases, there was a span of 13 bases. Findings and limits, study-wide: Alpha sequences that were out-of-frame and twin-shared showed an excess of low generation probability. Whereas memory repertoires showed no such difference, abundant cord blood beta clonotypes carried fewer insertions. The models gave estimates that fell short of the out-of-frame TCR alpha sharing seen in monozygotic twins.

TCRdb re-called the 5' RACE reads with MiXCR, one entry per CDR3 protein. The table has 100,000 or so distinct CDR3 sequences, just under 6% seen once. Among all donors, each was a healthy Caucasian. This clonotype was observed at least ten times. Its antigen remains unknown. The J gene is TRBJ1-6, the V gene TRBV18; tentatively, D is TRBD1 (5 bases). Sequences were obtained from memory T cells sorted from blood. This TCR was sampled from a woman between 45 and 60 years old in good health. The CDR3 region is CASSPSGGFSPLHF. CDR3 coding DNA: TGTGCCAGCTCACCGTCGGGGGGGTTCTCACCCCTCCACTTT.